The source of this T cell receptor beta chain is a study of cytomegalovirus exposure and HLA in healthy donors. This clone was counted only a few times. The germline V gene encodes CDR1 MNHEY and CDR2 SVGAGI. The CDR3 consists of 13 residues. The V end was cut by 8 bases, the J end by 1 base, with 8 bases between. 60 Vbeta and 13 Jbeta primers were used in PCR. TCRdb's copy holds only in-frame clones and misses some; the assay was immunoSEQ multiplex PCR. The table includes under 250,000 clones, roughly 83% detected once. This sequence originates from a boy between 2 and 10 years old in good health and CMV-seronegative. The chain carries TRBV6-5 and TRBJ2-2; a possible D gene is TRBD2 (5 bases). The material sequenced was PBMCs. CDR3 amino acids: CASERGNTGELFF. DNA for the CDR3: TGTGCCAGCGAACGGGGGAACACCGGGGAGCTGTTTTTT.